This T cell receptor beta chain was captured by sequencing in a study of blood T cell repertoires in COVID-19. Sequencing used immunoSEQ multiplex PCR; TCRdb keeps in-frame clones, though not all of them. The table shows around 260,000 clones, with about nine tenths occurring only once. Germline CDR1 reads SGHVS; CDR2 reads FQNEAQ. The CDR3 is 14 residues long. V gave up 6 bases and J gave up 5 bases; unmatched junction bases: 4. This sequence was found in a man aged 55 to 70 who had recovered from COVID-19. V gene TRBV7-8 combines with J gene TRBJ2-1; 10 bases agree with TRBD2. The material sequenced was peripheral blood. This CDR3 reads CASSRLAGDNEQFF. The CDR3 coding sequence is TGTGCCAGCAGTCGGCTAGCGGGGGACAATGAGCAGTTCTTC.